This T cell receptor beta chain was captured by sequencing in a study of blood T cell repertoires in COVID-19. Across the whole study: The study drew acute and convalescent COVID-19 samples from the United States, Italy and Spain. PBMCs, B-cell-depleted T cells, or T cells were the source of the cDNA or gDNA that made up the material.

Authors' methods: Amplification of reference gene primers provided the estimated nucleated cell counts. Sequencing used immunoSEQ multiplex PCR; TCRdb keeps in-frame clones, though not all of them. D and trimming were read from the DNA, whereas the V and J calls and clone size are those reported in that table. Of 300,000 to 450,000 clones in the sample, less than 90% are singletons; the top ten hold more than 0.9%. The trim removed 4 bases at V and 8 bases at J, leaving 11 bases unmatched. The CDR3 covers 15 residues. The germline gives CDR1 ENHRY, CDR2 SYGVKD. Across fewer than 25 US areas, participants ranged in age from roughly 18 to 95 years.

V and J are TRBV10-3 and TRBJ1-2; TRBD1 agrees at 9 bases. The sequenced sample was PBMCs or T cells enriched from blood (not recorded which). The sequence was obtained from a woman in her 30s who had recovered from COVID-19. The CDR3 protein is CAISGGNRGLSGYTF. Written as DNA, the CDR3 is TGTGCCATCAGTGGGGGGAACAGGGGGCTGAGCGGCTACACCTTC.